The sequence of this T cell receptor beta chain was determined in a study of T cell responses to AZD1222 COVID-19 vaccine. The CDR3 runs 15 residues. V was trimmed by 4 bases and J by 4 bases, leaving 14 bases between them. CDR1 SGHAT and CDR2 FQNNGV come from the germline V gene. This clone came up a few times. TCRdb's copy holds only in-frame clones and misses some; the assay was immunoSEQ multiplex PCR. The repertoire consists of over 120,000 clones, with 88% occurring once and the leading ten covering under 7%. The sample in question was peripheral blood, obtained 28 days after the second dose of the MenACWY control vaccine. The V gene is TRBV11-2, the J gene TRBJ1-5; D gene ambiguous. This sequence originates from an adult who received the MenACWY meningococcal vaccine as a control. CDR3 bases: TGTGCCAGCAGCTCCTCTCAGCTTGGGAATCAGCCCCAGCATTTT. This translates into CASSSSQLGNQPQHF.